This passage covers 27 T cell receptor beta chains from one sample sequenced in a study of neurological immune-mediated disorders. TCRdb processed the 5' RACE reads anew with MiXCR; each CDR3 protein has one entry. This sample has about 38,000 distinct CDR3 sequences, with 8.5% to 14% found just once. The time point was: technical triplicate 1. Sample: PBMCs. All receptors come from a man aged 60-69 years with HTLV-1-associated myelopathy (HAM/TSP).

Ten or more counts support this clonotype. V is TRBV7-2 and J is TRBJ1-2; D ambiguous. V shed 10 bases and J shed 0 bases, with 15 bases lying between them. Germline V gene lookup returns CDR1 SGHTA and CDR2 FQGNSA. CDR3 length equals 14 residues. The CDR3 region is CATSPQEANYGYTF. CDR3 nucleotide sequence: TGTGCCACTTCCCCTCAGGAGGCTAACTATGGCTACACCTTC. The entire variable domain, with the rest obtained from reference TRBV7-2 and TRBJ1-2, is as follows: GAGVSQSPSNKVTEKGKDVELRCDPISGHTALYWYRQSLGQGLEFLIYFQGNSAPDKSGLPSDRFSAERTGGSVSTLTIQRTQQEDSAVYLCATSPQEANYGYTFGSGTRLTVV.

At least ten counts were recorded for this clonotype. This chain connects TRBV20-1 to TRBJ2-2; 10 nucleotides agree with TRBD2. The CDR3 is 14 amino acids. Germline V gives CDR1 DFQATT, CDR2 SNEGSKA (reference sequence). After removal of 2 bases from V and 7 bases from J, the junction contained 4 bases not matched to a gene. This CDR3 is CSARLLAGDGELFF. The CDR3 DNA reads as TGCAGTGCTAGACTGCTAGCGGGAGACGGGGAGCTGTTTTTT.

The chain recombines TRBV20-1 with TRBJ1-1; 8 nucleotides align to TRBD1. The CDR3 runs 17 residues. Trimming at V came to 0 bases and at J to 13 bases, leaving 22 bases not matched to a gene. From germline, CDR1 is DFQATT and CDR2 SNEGSKA (reference sequence). CDR3 coding DNA: TGCAGTGCTAGAGATAGTAAGCAGGGGGCGAGGAGCACTGATGATTTCTTT. Translation gives CSARDSKQGARSTDDFF.

This clonotype was counted many times. Here the CDR3 DNA reads TGCAGTGCTAGAGATTCATGGGGGTTGGAGACCCAGTACTTC. This gives the protein CSARDSWGLETQYF. This sequence joins TRBV20-1 and TRBJ2-5; either TRBD1 or TRBD2 may fit D (5 bases each). Trimming stripped 0 bases from V and 5 bases from J, with 13 bases between. This CDR3 spans 14 amino acids. Germline V CDR1 and CDR2: DFQATT, SNEGSKA (reference sequence).

This clonotype was found once. The chain combines TRBV11-2 with TRBJ2-2; D is uncertain. CDR3 length: 11 amino acids. Germline CDR1 is SGHAT and CDR2 is FQNNGV. Deletions cut 4 bases from V and 7 bases from J, with 4 bases between. CDR3 sequence reads: CASSYLGELFF. CDR3 DNA sequence: TGTGCCAGCAGCTATCTCGGGGAGCTGTTTTTT.

The sample holds many counts of this clonotype. The chain carries TRBV7-9 and TRBJ1-2; maybe TRBD1 (6 bases). The CDR3 sequence is 16 residues long. In germline, CDR1 is SEHNR, CDR2 FQNEAQ (reference sequence). V lost 1 base, J lost 5 bases, and 17 bases lay in between. CDR3 nucleotides: TGTGCCAGCAGCTTAGTTTCTGGGGGCAATAGGTATGGCTACACCTTC. Residues: CASSLVSGGNRYGYTF.

This clonotype showed up many times. V gene TRBV28 combines with J gene TRBJ2-7; no firm D call. CDR1 is MDHEN, CDR2 SYDVKM, per germline. V was shortened by 6 bases and J by 0 bases, with 15 bases between the two germline ends. This CDR3 region has 15 residues. CDR3 sequence (DNA): TGTGCCAGCAGCTTCCCCGACACGGTCTCCTACGAGCAGTACTTC. Its translation is CASSFPDTVSYEQYF.

This clonotype appeared many times. V gene TRBV20-1 combines with J gene TRBJ2-7; D is possibly TRBD2 (6 bases). In germline, CDR1 is DFQATT, CDR2 SNEGSKA (reference sequence). The CDR3 runs 14 residues. The V and J ends lost 6 bases and 3 bases respectively, with 18 bases between them. The CDR3 DNA reads as TGCAGTGCCCCGTTGGGTAGCGGACTCTACGAGCAGTACTTC. Translated: CSAPLGSGLYEQYF.

This clonotype appeared many times. The gene calls are TRBV5-6 and TRBJ1-2, with 9 positions matching TRBD1. This CDR3 is 16 amino acids long. Losses at the gene ends were 4 bases for V and 1 base for J; bases not matched to a gene: 8. Germline V gene data show CDR1 as SGHDT and CDR2 as YYEEEE. CDR3 sequence reads: CASSDRDRDFNYGYTF. CDR3 nucleotide sequence: TGTGCCAGCAGCGACCGGGACAGGGATTTTAACTATGGCTACACCTTC.

Concerning this clonotype itself: Here the CDR3 omits its conserved ending phenylalanine or tryptophan, so a read error is the likely source. The chain joins TRBV5-1 to TRBJ2-1; perhaps D is TRBD1 or TRBD2 (5 bases each). Trimming left V 4 bases short and J 1 base short, with 18 bases between. Germline values: CDR1 SGHRS, CDR2 YFSETQ. This CDR3 has 17 amino acids. The CDR3 DNA sequence: TGCGCCAGCAGCGCGGTACGAGGGGAAGGATCCTACAATGAGCAGTTCTCT. This codes for CASSAVRGEGSYNEQFS.

This clonotype was picked up many times. This chain uses TRBV20-1 with TRBJ2-7, with 10 positions matching TRBD1. CDR3 length: 14 residues. Trimming at V came to 3 bases and at J to 7 bases, leaving 9 bases not matched to a gene. In germline, CDR1 is DFQATT, CDR2 SNEGSKA (reference sequence). The CDR3, as DNA: TGCAGTGCTAGGATTGGGACAGGGGCGGTGGAGCAGTACTTC. Translating it yields CSARIGTGAVEQYF.

This clonotype was seen ten or more times. V usage is TRBV2 and J usage is TRBJ1-5; 7 bases fit TRBD1. J was trimmed by 2 bases and V by 4 bases; bases with no gene match: 5. The CDR3 runs to 15 residues. Per the germline V gene, CDR1 is SNHLY and CDR2 is FYNNEI. The CDR3 protein is CASSADTGGNQPQHF. CDR3 DNA: TGTGCCAGCAGTGCAGACACAGGGGGCAATCAGCCCCAGCATTTT. The whole variable domain, filled in from reference TRBV2 and TRBJ1-5, reads EPEVTQTPSHQVTQMGQEVILRCVPISNHLYFYWYRQILGQKVEFLVSFYNNEISEKSEIFDDQFSVERPDGSNFTLKIRSTKLEDSAMYFCASSADTGGNQPQHFGDGTRLSIL.

This clonotype was counted at least ten times. V gene TRBV6-1 combines with J gene TRBJ2-7, with D perhaps TRBD2 (6 bases). The CDR3 has 15 amino acids. V was pared by 3 bases and J by 2 bases, with 14 bases between. Germline CDR1 reads MNHNS; CDR2 reads SASEGT. The CDR3 nucleotides read TGTGCCAGCAGTGACGCAGCGGGTCTAACCTACGAGCAGTACTTC. Translating gives CASSDAAGLTYEQYF.

This clonotype has a count of ten or more. The chain couples TRBV6-5 to TRBJ2-3; possibly TRBD1 for D (5 bases). V was cut by 5 bases and J by 5 bases, with 17 bases left in between. CDR1 is MNHEY and CDR2 is SVGAGI in the germline V gene. CDR3 length: 15 amino acids. The chain's CDR3 is CASSRGKRVLDTQYF. The CDR3 DNA is TGTGCCAGCAGTAGGGGAAAAAGGGTTTTAGATACGCAGTATTTT.

This clonotype has a count of ten or more. The gene calls are TRBV20-1 and TRBJ2-7; 13 bases agree with TRBD2. The CDR3 contains 14 residues. The V gene's germline CDR1 is DFQATT and CDR2 SNEGSKA (reference sequence). V shed 6 bases and J 4 bases; nucleotides not matched to a gene: 6. The CDR3 region is CSAEGLAGVYEQYF. CDR3 sequence (DNA): TGCAGTGCAGAAGGACTAGCGGGAGTATACGAGCAGTACTTC.

This clonotype showed up many times. The V call is TRBV2, the J call TRBJ2-7, with 9 bases fitting TRBD1. V was pared by 8 bases and J by 4 bases, with 12 bases of the junction left unmatched. The CDR3 loop spans 15 amino acids. Germline lookup yields CDR1 SNHLY and CDR2 FYNNEI. The CDR3 protein is CASSSSGTGPYEQYF. The CDR3 bases are TGTGCCAGCTCAAGTTCCGGGACAGGGCCGTACGAGCAGTACTTC.

The sample holds many counts of this clonotype. The gene calls are TRBV9 and TRBJ2-1; 9 nucleotides line up with TRBD1. Germline-derived CDR1 and CDR2 are SGDLS and YYNGEE. V trimming: 0 bases; J trimming: 6 bases; junction bases outside the gene matches: 4. The CDR3 is 15 residues long. The CDR3 here is CASSVGGQGVNEQFF. The CDR3 nucleotides read TGTGCCAGCAGCGTAGGGGGACAGGGCGTCAATGAGCAGTTCTTC.

The sample holds many counts of this clonotype. The chain recombines TRBV9 with TRBJ2-7; a possible D gene is TRBD2 (6 bases). Trimming left V 4 bases short and J 4 bases short, with 18 bases between. The length of the CDR3 is 15 residues. Germline CDR1 SGDLS, CDR2 YYNGEE. The CDR3 reads CASSPGGTTEYEQYF. DNA for the CDR3: TGTGCCAGCAGCCCTGGGGGGACCACGGAGTACGAGCAGTACTTC.

This clonotype was seen repeatedly, ten times or more. The V call is TRBV20-1, the J call TRBJ1-5; perhaps TRBD1 as D (5 bases). The length of the CDR3 is 13 residues. The V end was cut by 2 bases, the J end by 2 bases, with 7 bases between. The germline gives CDR1 DFQATT, CDR2 SNEGSKA (reference sequence). This CDR3 reads CSARQGRNQPQHF. In DNA form, the CDR3 reads TGCAGTGCTAGACAGGGTCGCAATCAGCCCCAGCATTTT.

In its sample, this clonotype was seen many times. This rearrangement joins TRBV27 to TRBJ2-6; D is uncertain. CDR1 is MNHEY, CDR2 SMNVEV, per germline (reference sequence). The CDR3 has 14 amino acids. V lost 0 bases and J lost 2, with 2 bases in between. As DNA, the CDR3 is TGTGCCAGCAGTTTATCGACTGGGGCCAACGTCCTGACTTTC. This codes for CASSLSTGANVLTF.

This clonotype was recorded at least ten times. V usage is TRBV6-2 or TRBV6-3 and J usage is TRBJ2-1; 7 nucleotides match TRBD2. From germline, CDR1 is MNHEY and CDR2 SVGEGT. The CDR3 loop spans 15 amino acids. The ends lost 2 bases at V and 8 bases at J; junction bases unmatched: 9. The CDR3 here is CASSYGGGLGDEQFF. CDR3 nucleotide sequence: TGTGCCAGCAGTTACGGCGGGGGACTCGGTGATGAGCAGTTCTTC.

The sample holds many counts of this clonotype. This chain links TRBV6-5 with TRBJ2-5; 10 nucleotides agree with TRBD1. With 7 bases clipped from V and 5 bases from J, the junction kept 10 bases outside the gene matches. CDR1 is MNHEY, CDR2 SVGAGI, per germline. This CDR3 has 15 residues. CDR3 sequence reads: CASKKMTGGKETQYF. The CDR3 nucleotides read TGTGCCAGCAAGAAAATGACAGGGGGCAAGGAGACCCAGTACTTC.

In this sample, this clonotype turned up many times. The J gene is TRBJ1-2, the V gene TRBV5-1; 11 nucleotides line up with TRBD1. V lost 0 bases, J lost 8 bases, and 6 bases stayed unmatched. Per the germline V gene, CDR1 is SGHRS and CDR2 is YFSETQ. The CDR3 runs 15 residues. CDR3 protein: CASSLEGQGAKGYTF. The CDR3 DNA reads TGCGCCAGCAGCTTGGAAGGACAGGGGGCTAAAGGCTACACCTTC. Full variable domain (missing parts from reference TRBV5-1 and TRBJ1-2): KAGVTQTPRYLIKTRGQQVTLSCSPISGHRSVSWYQQTPGQGLQFLFEYFSETQRNKGNFPGRFSGRQFSNSRSEMNVSTLELGDSALYLCASSLEGQGAKGYTFGSGTRLTVV.

This clonotype was recorded at least ten times. The chain is built from TRBV6-5 and TRBJ2-7; D may be TRBD1 (5 bases). Trimming took off 5 bases at V and 7 bases at J, with 15 bases between the two ends. Germline V lookup: CDR1 MNHEY, CDR2 SVGAGI. This CDR3 has 13 amino acids. DNA for the CDR3: TGTGCCAGCAGTCAGCCCGGTTCAGGGGAGCAGTACTTC. Translating gives CASSQPGSGEQYF.

This clonotype has a count of ten or more. Here the CDR3 reads CASSLAASRTSFF. The CDR3 nucleotides are TGTGCCAGCAGTTTAGCAGCTTCTCGGACCTCGTTCTTC. V and J are TRBV12-3 or TRBV12-4 and TRBJ2-1, with D hard to call. The V end lost 0 bases, the J end lost 15 bases, and 15 bases lay between the germline ends. CDR3 size: 13 residues.

This clonotype was seen repeatedly, ten times or more. V gene TRBV3-1 combines with J gene TRBJ2-7; possibly TRBD2 for D (5 bases). CDR1 and CDR2 (germline): LGHDT, YNNKEL (reference sequence). V was shortened by 1 base and J by 2 bases, with 9 bases between the two germline ends. CDR3 length: 14 residues. The CDR3 loop reads CASSQGTLTYEQYF. In DNA form, the CDR3 reads TGTGCCAGCAGCCAAGGGACTCTAACCTACGAGCAGTACTTC.

This clonotype was counted many times. The J gene is TRBJ1-5, the V gene TRBV5-1; D is possibly TRBD1 (5 bases). The germline CDR1 and CDR2 sequences are SGHRS and YFSETQ. The ends were cut back, 0 bases at V and 2 bases at J, with 12 bases in the middle. This CDR3 is built from 16 residues. The CDR3 is CASSLDGARGNQPQHF. The CDR3 nucleotides read TGCGCCAGCAGCTTGGATGGGGCCAGGGGCAATCAGCCCCAGCATTTT.